This T cell receptor beta chain was identified in a study of T cell responses to AZD1222 COVID-19 vaccine. General observations from the study: White British donors predominated, females outnumbered males, and clonal diversity was possibly underestimated. Repertoire collection took place solely once the T cell response had peaked. The breadth and depth of Spike-specific TCRs increased once two AZD1222 doses had been given. Only six AZD1222 recipients tested seropositive at baseline.

As for this clone: The antigen is not known.

Germline-derived CDR1 and CDR2 are SGHRS and YFSETQ. The J segment lost 0 bases and the V segment lost 5 bases, leaving 14 bases of the junction unmatched. The CDR3 is 17 amino acids. The method was immunoSEQ multiplex PCR; TCRdb's version includes in-frame clones alone and lacks a portion of them. The repertoire holds roughly 270,000 clones, with 90% to 95% as singletons. The rearrangement links TRBV5-1 to TRBJ2-7; 7 positions agree with TRBD1. The sample consisted of peripheral blood, taken 28 days after the second AZD1222 dose. This sequence was found in an adult who received the AZD1222 COVID-19 vaccine. This CDR3 is CASSGFRDSSFSYEQYF. CDR3 coding DNA: TGCGCCAGCAGTGGGTTTCGGGACAGCTCATTCTCCTACGAGCAGTACTTC. The entire variable domain, with the rest obtained from reference TRBV5-1 and TRBJ2-7, is as follows: KAGVTQTPRYLIKTRGQQVTLSCSPISGHRSVSWYQQTPGQGLQFLFEYFSETQRNKGNFPGRFSGRQFSNSRSEMNVSTLELGDSALYLCASSGFRDSSFSYEQYFGPGTRLTVT.